This T cell receptor beta chain was sequenced in a study of T cell changes during pregnancy in multiple sclerosis. The protocol was immunoSEQ multiplex PCR, while the TCRdb copy is restricted to in-frame clones and leaves out a portion. The top ten hold just under 2% of the sample, which has tens of thousands of clones, about 90% seen once. This clone turned up a few times. Sequencing used CD4+ T cells from peripheral blood mononuclear cells, obtained after pregnancy. The receptor's source is a female donor in good health, enrolled as a control in a pregnancy study.

CDR3 loop: CASSLAELNSPLHF. The CDR3 nucleotides read TGTGCCAGCAGCTTAGCGGAGCTCAATTCACCCCTCCACTTT. This rearrangement joins TRBV7-2 to TRBJ1-6, with unresolved D. The germline V gene has CDR1 SGHTA and CDR2 FQGNSA. This CDR3 comprises 14 residues. Between the trimmed V and J ends, which lost 0 bases and 7 bases, there was a span of 7 bases.